This paragraph reports one T cell receptor beta chain. What it binds is not known. This record belongs to a study of blood T cells in healthy people across ages. The length of the CDR3 is 14 residues. J lost 4 bases, V lost 5 bases, and 4 bases had no gene match. Whole-study results and caveats: Correlation between TCR beta diversity and naive T cell percentage was strong. Roughly linearly, TCR beta diversity per million T cells fell as age increased.

The second PCR ran roughly 6 to 11 cycles with a sample-barcoded 5' primer and J-beta primers. Each CDR3 protein gets one entry after TCRdb re-called the 5' RACE reads with MiXCR. The data show approximately 800,000 distinct CDR3 sequences, less than 60% seen once. The source of this sequence is a man older than 75 in good health. The chain couples TRBV12-3 or TRBV12-4 to TRBJ2-2; 7 bases fit TRBD1. The specimen was blood. The CDR3 region is CASSDRVGTGELFF. In nucleotides, the CDR3 is TGTGCCAGCAGTGACAGGGTGGGCACCGGGGAGCTGTTTTTT.